Listed here is a single T cell receptor (beta chain). Its antigen is not identified. Individual cDNA molecules were tagged with unique molecular identifiers. TCRdb processed the 5' RACE reads anew with MiXCR; each CDR3 protein has one entry. The sample records 80,000 to 95,000 distinct CDR3 sequences, about 12% being singletons. Germline values: CDR1 DFQATT, CDR2 SNEGSKA (reference sequence). The CDR3 runs to 18 residues. Trimming removed 6 bases from V and 0 bases from J; junction bases left unmatched: 11. This sample stems from a study of early T cells in non-severe SARS-CoV-2 infection. About the research overall: Investigators sequenced bulk RNA drawn from unsorted whole blood, and chains remained unpaired. General observations from the study: VDJdb-based matching was biased toward anti-spike CD8 responses and missed private and CD4 specificities.

This receptor was taken from an adult who was a healthcare worker with PCR-confirmed SARS-CoV-2 infection or an uninfected control (not recorded which). The rearrangement links TRBV20-1 to TRBJ2-1; 13 nucleotides agree with TRBD2. The sequenced sample was whole blood. The CDR3 loop is CSAERGLAGSSSYNEQFF. The CDR3 region has the DNA TGCAGTGCCGAAAGGGGACTAGCGGGAAGTAGCTCCTACAATGAGCAGTTCTTC.